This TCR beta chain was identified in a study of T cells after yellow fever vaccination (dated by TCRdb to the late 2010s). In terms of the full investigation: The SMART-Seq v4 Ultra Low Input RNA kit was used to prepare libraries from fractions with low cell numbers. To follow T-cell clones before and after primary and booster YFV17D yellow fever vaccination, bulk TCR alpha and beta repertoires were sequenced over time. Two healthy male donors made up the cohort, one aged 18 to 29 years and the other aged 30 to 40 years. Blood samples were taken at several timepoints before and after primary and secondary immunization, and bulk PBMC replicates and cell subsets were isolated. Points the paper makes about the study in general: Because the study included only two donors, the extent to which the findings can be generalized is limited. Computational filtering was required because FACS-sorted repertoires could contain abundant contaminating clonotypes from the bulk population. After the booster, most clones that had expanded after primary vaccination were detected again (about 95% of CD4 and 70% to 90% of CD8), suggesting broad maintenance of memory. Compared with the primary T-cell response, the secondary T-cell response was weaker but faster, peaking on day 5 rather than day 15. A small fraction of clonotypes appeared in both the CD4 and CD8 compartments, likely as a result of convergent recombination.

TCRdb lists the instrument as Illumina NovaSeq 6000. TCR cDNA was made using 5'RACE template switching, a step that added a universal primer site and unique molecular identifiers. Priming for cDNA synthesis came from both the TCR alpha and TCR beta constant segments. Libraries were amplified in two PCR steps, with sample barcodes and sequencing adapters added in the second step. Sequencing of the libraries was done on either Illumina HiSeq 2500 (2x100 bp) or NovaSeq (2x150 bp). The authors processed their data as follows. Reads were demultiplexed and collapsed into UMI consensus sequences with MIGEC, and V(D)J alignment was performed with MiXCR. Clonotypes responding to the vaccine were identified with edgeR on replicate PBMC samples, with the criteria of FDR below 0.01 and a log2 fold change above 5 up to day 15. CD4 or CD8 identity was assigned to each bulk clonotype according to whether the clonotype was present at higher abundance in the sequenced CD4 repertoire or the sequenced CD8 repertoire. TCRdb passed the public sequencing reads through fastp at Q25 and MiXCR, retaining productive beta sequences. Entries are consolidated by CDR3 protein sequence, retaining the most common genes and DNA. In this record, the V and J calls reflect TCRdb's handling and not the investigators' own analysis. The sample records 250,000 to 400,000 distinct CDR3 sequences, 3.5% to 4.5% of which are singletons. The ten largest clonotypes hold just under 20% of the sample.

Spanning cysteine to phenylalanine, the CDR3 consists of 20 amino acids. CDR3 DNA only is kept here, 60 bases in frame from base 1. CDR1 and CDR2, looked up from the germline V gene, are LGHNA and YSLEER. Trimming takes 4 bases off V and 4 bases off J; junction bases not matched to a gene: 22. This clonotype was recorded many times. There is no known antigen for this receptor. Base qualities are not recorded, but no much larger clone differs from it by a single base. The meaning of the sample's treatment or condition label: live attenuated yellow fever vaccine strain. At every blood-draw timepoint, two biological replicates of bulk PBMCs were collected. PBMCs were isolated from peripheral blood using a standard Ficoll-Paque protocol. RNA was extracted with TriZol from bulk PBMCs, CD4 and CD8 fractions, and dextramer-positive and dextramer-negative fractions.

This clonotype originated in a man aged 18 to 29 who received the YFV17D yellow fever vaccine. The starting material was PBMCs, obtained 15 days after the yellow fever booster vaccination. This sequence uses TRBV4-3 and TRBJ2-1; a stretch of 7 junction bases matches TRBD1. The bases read TGCGCCAGCAGCCGCAAACTCAGTTCCGGGACAGCGACCAGATACAATGAGCAGTTCTTC. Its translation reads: CASSRKLSSGTATRYNEQFF.